These 26 T cell receptor beta chains share one sample of origin, sequenced in a study of blood T cells in healthy people across ages (dated by TCRdb to about 2015). Library method: 5' RACE. The instrument was an Illumina HiSeq 2500. A second about 7 to 11 cycle PCR used a sample-barcoded 5' primer and a J-beta primer mix. The public reads were quality trimmed at Q25 with fastp and then assembled into clones with MiXCR by TCRdb, keeping productive beta chains. Each CDR3 protein gets just one entry, which takes the most common genes and DNA from the rows behind it. The sample table lists more than 900,000 distinct CDR3 sequences, roughly 24% of them with a count of one. Clones ranked in the top ten supply approximately 0.71% of the sample. The data were also submitted as part of a second study, on T cells of mothers and their children.

The sequenced sample consisted of blood. All receptors derive from a girl aged 2-10 years in good health.

This rearrangement joins TRBV10-3 to TRBJ2-1; 8 bases agree with TRBD2. Germline V gene sequence: CDR1 ENHRY, CDR2 SYGVKD. V lost 6 bases and J lost 4; bases outside the gene matches: 8. The CDR3 sequence is 15 residues long. As DNA, the CDR3 is TGTGCCATCAGGGGAGCGGGAGCCGATTACAATGAGCAGTTCTTC. Translating gives CAIRGAGADYNEQFF.

The gene calls are TRBV7-8 and TRBJ1-5, with D possibly TRBD1 on 5 matching bases. Germline values: CDR1 SGHVS, CDR2 FQNEAQ. The CDR3 has 14 residues. Trimming took 2 bases from V and 6 from J, leaving 11 bases between them. The CDR3 DNA sequence: TGTGCCAGCAGCTTATTATCCAGGGTTCAGCCCCAGCATTTT. This codes for CASSLLSRVQPQHF.

J is TRBJ2-7 and V is TRBV9, with D perhaps TRBD2 (7 bases). The CDR3 consists of 17 residues. Per the germline V gene, CDR1 is SGDLS and CDR2 is YYNGEE. The germline V and J ends were trimmed by 0 bases and 3 bases, with 19 bases remaining between them. DNA of the CDR3: TGTGCCAGCAGCGTAGCTCAGGATGGGCGGGGGCTCTACGAGCAGTACTTC. This translates into CASSVAQDGRGLYEQYF.

This chain uses TRBV6-5 with TRBJ1-2; D unresolved. Trimming cost V 1 base and J 7 bases, with 16 bases left between them. The CDR3 extends over 15 amino acids. CDR1 and CDR2 (germline): MNHEY, SVGAGI. The CDR3 reads CASSYLNLHPRGYTF. The CDR3 DNA reads as TGTGCCAGCAGTTACTTAAATTTGCATCCCCGTGGCTACACCTTC.

The J gene is TRBJ2-7, the V gene TRBV7-6, with 7 bases aligning to TRBD2. Germline CDR1 SGHVS, CDR2 FNYEAQ. V shed 0 bases, J shed 5 bases, and the junction held 7 bases outside the gene matches. The CDR3 is 15 amino acids. CDR3 loop: CASSLAGGSVHEQYF. CDR3 DNA: TGTGCCAGCAGCTTAGCGGGAGGGAGCGTCCACGAGCAGTACTTC.

This sequence joins TRBV6-1 and TRBJ1-5; 9 positions agree with TRBD1. The CDR3 runs to 18 residues. Germline V lookup: CDR1 MNHNS, CDR2 SASEGT. V lost 7 bases to trimming and J lost 1 base; unmatched junction nucleotides: 14. The DNA of the CDR3 is TGTGCCAGCACCGATACCCCATATGGACAGGGGAGCAATCAGCCCCAGCATTTT. It is translated as CASTDTPYGQGSNQPQHF.

The rearrangement uses TRBV7-6 and TRBJ2-5, with 8 bases identical to TRBD2. The CDR3 runs 15 residues. Germline CDR1 SGHVS, CDR2 FNYEAQ. V shed 3 bases, J shed 1 base, and the junction held 4 bases outside the gene matches. As DNA, the CDR3 is TGTGCCAGCAGCTTCGAACTAGCGGTCCAAGAGACCCAGTACTTC. Its protein product is CASSFELAVQETQYF.

The chain is built from TRBV10-3 and TRBJ2-1, with 10 nucleotides matching TRBD2. Germline-derived CDR1 and CDR2 are ENHRY and SYGVKD. V gave up 5 bases and J gave up 9 bases; unmatched junction bases: 10. The CDR3 covers 15 residues. CDR3 nucleotide sequence: TGTGCCATCAGTAATCAGCGGGGGGGTTTCAGTGAGCAGTTCTTC. It specifies CAISNQRGGFSEQFF.

The chain recombines TRBV6-2 or TRBV6-3 with TRBJ1-3, with unresolved D. Germline values: CDR1 MNHEY, CDR2 SVGEGT. Between the trimmed V and J ends, which lost 0 bases and 2 bases, there was a span of 8 bases. The length of the CDR3 is 15 residues. The CDR3 reads CASSYSMSAGNTIYF. In DNA form, the CDR3 reads TGTGCCAGCAGTTACTCGATGTCGGCTGGAAACACCATATATTTT.

This clonotype has more than one count but fewer than ten. The chain recombines TRBV20-1 with TRBJ2-3; 7 bases line up with TRBD2. With V trimmed by 6 bases and J by 5 bases, 8 bases remained unmatched. The CDR3 spans 13 residues. Germline-derived CDR1 and CDR2 are DFQATT and SNEGSKA (reference sequence). This CDR3 reads CSAAAWGGDTQYF. DNA of the CDR3: TGCAGTGCCGCAGCTTGGGGGGGAGATACGCAGTATTTT.

On this clonotype itself: At one boundary the junction diverges from the germline segment, which might be a read error. In DNA, the CDR3 is TGCAGTTACATAACAGAAGACAGCACAGATACACAGTATTTT. This encodes CSYITEDSTDTQYF. The chain is built from TRBV29-1 and TRBJ2-3; the D gene is possibly TRBD1 (5 bases). This CDR3 spans 14 amino acids. Germline lookup yields CDR1 SQVTM and CDR2 ANQGSEA.

The J gene is TRBJ2-1, the V gene TRBV7-8, with TRBD2 matching 10 bases. Trimming cost V 3 bases and J 7 bases; bases outside gene matches: 9. The CDR3 length is 16 residues. Germline CDR1 SGHVS, CDR2 FQNEAQ. DNA for the CDR3: TGTGCCAGCAGCTTTTATCGGCTAGCGGGAGTTAATGAGCAGTTCTTC. Translated: CASSFYRLAGVNEQFF. Drawing the rest from reference TRBV7-8 and TRBJ2-1, the complete variable domain is GAGVSQSPRYKVAKRGQDVALRCDPISGHVSLFWYQQALGQGPEFLTYFQNEAQLDKSGLPSDRFFAERPEGSVSTLKIQRTQQEDSAVYLCASSFYRLAGVNEQFFGPGTRLTVL.

This rearrangement joins TRBV20-1 to TRBJ2-7; maybe TRBD1 (8 bases). The CDR3 is 17 residues long. Germline lookup yields CDR1 DFQATT and CDR2 SNEGSKA (reference sequence). Trimming took 4 bases from V and 4 from J, leaving 26 bases between them. The CDR3 loop reads CSATSRTGYPAGYEQYF. As DNA, the CDR3 is TGCAGTGCTACCTCGCGGACAGGGTACCCAGCGGGATACGAGCAGTACTTC.

This clonotype turned up a few times. The rearrangement uses TRBV6-2 or TRBV6-3 and TRBJ2-7, with 8 bases identical to TRBD1. After removal of 6 bases from V and 1 base from J, the junction contained 17 bases not matched to a gene. Germline V gene lookup returns CDR1 MNHEY and CDR2 SVGEGT. The CDR3 totals 18 residues. In nucleotides, the CDR3 is TGTGCCAGCAGACACGGTCGGTTCAGGGGGCCGAGGTCCTACGAGCAGTACTTC. This sequence encodes CASRHGRFRGPRSYEQYF.

Only a few counts were recorded for this clonotype. This chain links TRBV20-1 with TRBJ1-6, with D possibly being TRBD1 (6 bases). CDR1 and CDR2 (germline): DFQATT, SNEGSKA (reference sequence). V was clipped by 3 bases and J by 6 bases, with 12 bases between them. The CDR3 contains 14 residues. The CDR3 loop is CSARIGGSNSPLHF. In nucleotides, the CDR3 is TGCAGTGCTAGGATAGGGGGGTCTAATTCACCCCTCCACTTT.

The rearrangement links TRBV3-1 to TRBJ2-1; TRBD2 agrees at 7 bases. Trimming removed 1 base from V and 7 bases from J; junction bases left unmatched: 16. The CDR3 sequence is 18 residues long. Germline CDR1 and CDR2: LGHDT and YNNKEL (reference sequence). CDR3: CASSQALAEMSWVNEQFF. CDR3 DNA sequence: TGTGCCAGCAGCCAAGCCCTAGCGGAGATGAGTTGGGTGAATGAGCAGTTCTTC.

The chain couples TRBV4-2 to TRBJ2-1; D remains ambiguous. This CDR3 comprises 13 residues. The germline V gene encodes CDR1 LGHNA and CDR2 YNFKEQ. Deletions cut 4 bases from V and 6 bases from J, with 10 bases between. As DNA, the CDR3 is TGTGCCAGCAGCCCGGTCCCCTCCAATGAGCAGTTCTTC. It yields the protein CASSPVPSNEQFF.

The chain employs TRBV20-1 and TRBJ2-6; D is unclear. The germline CDR1 and CDR2 sequences are DFQATT and SNEGSKA (reference sequence). V lost 7 bases and J 2 bases, leaving 9 bases between the germline ends. The CDR3 totals 13 residues. CDR3: CSGVAAGANVLTF. CDR3 bases: TGCAGTGGGGTGGCGGCTGGGGCCAACGTCCTGACTTTC.

A word on this clonotype: A junction end diverges from the germline sequence, so it may reflect a read error. The chain employs TRBV20-1 and TRBJ2-7; TRBD2 agrees at 11 bases. The CDR3 length is 10 residues. Germline CDR1 and CDR2: DFQATT and SNEGSKA (reference sequence). This chain's CDR3 is CSAGGLAGAF. The CDR3 nucleotides read TGCAGTGCTGGCGGACTAGCGGGCGCCTTC.

The chain joins TRBV12-3 or TRBV12-4 to TRBJ2-5, with D possibly TRBD2 on 7 matching bases. The CDR3 contains 15 residues. The V end was cut by 7 bases, the J end by 2 bases, with 17 bases between. The CDR3 sequence is CASTLAGAEQETQYF. Here the CDR3 DNA reads TGTGCCAGCACCCTTGCGGGGGCCGAACAAGAGACCCAGTACTTC.

The CDR3 nucleotides read TGTGCCAGCAGCCAAGAGTCAGGGACTGGAAACACCATATATTTT. It is translated as CASSQESGTGNTIYF. The chain links TRBV4-2 to TRBJ1-3, with D maybe TRBD1 (5 bases). Deletions cut 0 bases from V and 2 bases from J, with 8 bases between. CDR1 is LGHNA and CDR2 is YNFKEQ in the germline V gene. The length of the CDR3 is 15 residues.

In DNA form, the CDR3 reads TGTGCCAGCAGCTTATTCCCTACGGGACTCGAGTCCTACAATGAGCAGTTCTTC. Translating it yields CASSLFPTGLESYNEQFF. This chain links TRBV11-2 with TRBJ2-1, with D possibly TRBD2 on 6 matching bases. CDR3 size: 18 residues. V was shortened by 2 bases and J by 1 base, with 18 bases between the two germline ends. Germline V gene data show CDR1 as SGHAT and CDR2 as FQNNGV.

The V gene is TRBV7-6, the J gene TRBJ2-5; D remains unclear. The end of the DNA is better explained by TRBJ2-1, so the J call may be wrong. Germline V CDR1 and CDR2: SGHVS, FNYEAQ. The CDR3 covers 13 residues. CDR3: CASSFASSAEQFF. CDR3 DNA: TGTGCCAGCAGCTTCGCGTCTAGTGCTGAGCAGTTCTTC.

About this clonotype: At one end, the junction sequence differs from germline, possibly due to a read error. V and J are TRBV7-2 and TRBJ2-5; 9 bases match TRBD2. The germline CDR1 and CDR2 sequences are SGHTA and FQGNSA. The CDR3 spans 16 residues. The CDR3 here is CASSFLSGGINPTLYF. DNA for the CDR3: TGTGCCAGCAGCTTCCTTAGCGGGGGTATTAATCCGACCCTGTACTTC.

This clonotype was observed a handful of times. V and J are TRBV4-3 and TRBJ2-3, with a tentative D call TRBD2 (7 bases). V gave up 2 bases and J gave up 6 bases, with 12 bases separating them. Germline CDR1 reads LGHNA; CDR2 reads YSLEER. The length of the CDR3 is 14 residues. The CDR3 DNA sequence: TGCGCCAGCAGCCAAATCGAGGGGGGGGATACGCAGTATTTT. Residues: CASSQIEGGDTQYF.

This clonotype was counted a few times. The chain couples TRBV7-6 to TRBJ2-1, with no clear D. The CDR3 contains 16 residues. The V gene's germline CDR1 is SGHVS and CDR2 FNYEAQ. V was cut by 4 bases and J by 0 bases, with 13 bases left in between. The CDR3 sequence: CASSSQGPSSYNEQFF. The CDR3 nucleotides read TGTGCCAGCAGCTCCCAAGGCCCTAGCTCCTACAATGAGCAGTTCTTC.